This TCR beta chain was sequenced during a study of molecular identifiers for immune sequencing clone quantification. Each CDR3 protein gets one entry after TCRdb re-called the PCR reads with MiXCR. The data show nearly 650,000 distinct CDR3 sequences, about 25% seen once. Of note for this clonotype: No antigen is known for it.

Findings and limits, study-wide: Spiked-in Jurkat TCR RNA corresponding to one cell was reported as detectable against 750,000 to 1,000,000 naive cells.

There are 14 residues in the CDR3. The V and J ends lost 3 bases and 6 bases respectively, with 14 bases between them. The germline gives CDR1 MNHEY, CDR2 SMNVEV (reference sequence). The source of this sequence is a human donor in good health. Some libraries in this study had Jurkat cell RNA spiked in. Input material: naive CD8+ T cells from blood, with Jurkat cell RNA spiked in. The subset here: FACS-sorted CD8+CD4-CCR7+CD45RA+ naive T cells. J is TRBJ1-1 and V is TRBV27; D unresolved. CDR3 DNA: TGTGCCAGCAGTTTTAATTCGGCGAGCCCTGAAGCTTTCTTT. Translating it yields CASSFNSASPEAFF.